A single sample gave rise to the 27 T cell receptor beta chains below, sequenced in a study of blood T cell repertoires in COVID-19. Libraries were prepared by immunoSEQ multiplex PCR; TCRdb keeps only in-frame clonotypes and omits some of them. Seen here are under 250,000 clones, approximately 86% observed once, and the top ten hold about 7.6%. Specimen: peripheral blood. The receptors come from a woman between 65 and 79 years old with active or convalescent COVID-19.

In this sample, this clone turned up a few times. The chain couples TRBV6-5 to TRBJ2-1, with TRBD2 matching 11 bases. The germline V gene encodes CDR1 MNHEY and CDR2 SVGAGI. V dropped 0 bases and J dropped 4; count of bases not matched to a gene: 2. The CDR3 sequence is 16 residues long. The CDR3 nucleotides are TGTGCCAGCAGTTACTCGACTAGCGGGGTTTACAATGAGCAGTTCTTC. Translating it yields CASSYSTSGVYNEQFF.

The chain recombines TRBV6-1 with TRBJ1-5; a weak D match, TRBD1 (5 bases). This CDR3 comprises 18 residues. Between the trimmed V and J ends, which lost 3 bases and 4 bases, there was a span of 22 bases. CDR1 and CDR2 from the germline V gene are MNHNS and SASEGT. The CDR3 protein is CASSDDLLSTVENQPQHF. In DNA form, the CDR3 reads TGTGCCAGCAGTGACGATTTATTATCGACAGTAGAGAATCAGCCCCAGCATTTT.

The J gene is TRBJ1-5, the V gene TRBV5-4; D gene ambiguous. The CDR3 loop spans 16 amino acids. Deletions cut 4 bases from V and 5 bases from J, with 19 bases between. Germline CDR1 and CDR2: SGHNT and YYREEE (reference sequence). The CDR3 protein is CASSLPTSMNDQPQHF. The CDR3 DNA reads as TGTGCCAGCAGCCTTCCCACATCGATGAACGATCAGCCCCAGCATTTT. Combining the CDR3 with reference TRBV5-4 and TRBJ1-5 gives the whole variable domain ETGVTQSPTHLIKTRGQQVTLRCSSQSGHNTVSWYQQALGQGPQFIFQYYREEENGRGNFPPRFSGLQFPNYSSELNVNALELDDSALYLCASSLPTSMNDQPQHFGDGTRLSIL.

The rearrangement joins TRBV6-5 to TRBJ1-5, with D possibly being TRBD1 (6 bases). Germline CDR1 and CDR2: MNHEY and SVGAGI. CDR3 size: 15 residues. Trimming took off 0 bases at V and 7 bases at J, with 13 bases between the two ends. In DNA, the CDR3 is TGTGCCAGCAGTTACTCGAACCCTGGGGGCCAGCCCCAGCATTTT. Encoded protein: CASSYSNPGGQPQHF.

V and J are TRBV7-2 and TRBJ2-3; 7 bases agree with TRBD2. The CDR3 is made up of 14 amino acids. V shed 2 bases and J 8 bases; nucleotides not matched to a gene: 7. The germline V gene encodes CDR1 SGHTA and CDR2 FQGNSA. The CDR3 nucleotides are TGTGCCAGCAGCTTACGGACTAGAGGTGGTACGCAGTATTTT. Its protein is CASSLRTRGGTQYF.

The chain uses TRBV7-6 and TRBJ1-2; 7 bases align to TRBD1. CDR1 is SGHVS and CDR2 is FNYEAQ in the germline V gene. V gave up 1 base and J gave up 4 bases; unmatched junction bases: 9. This CDR3 region has 16 residues. CDR3 nucleotides: TGTGCCAGCAGCTTAGTAGGGGGGACAGACAGCTATGGCTACACCTTC. It specifies CASSLVGGTDSYGYTF.

This chain connects TRBV11-3 to TRBJ2-7, with 7 bases aligning to TRBD2. Unmatched junction bases numbered 8, after V lost 3 bases and J lost 6 bases. CDR1 and CDR2 (germline): SGHNT, YENEEA. CDR3 length equals 14 residues. DNA of the CDR3: TGTGCCAGCAGCTTTGGCGGGGGAGCAACCGAGCAGTACTTC. It codes for CASSFGGGATEQYF.

The chain links TRBV10-1 to TRBJ2-5; a weak D match, TRBD1 (6 bases). Germline V CDR1 and CDR2: WNHNN, SYGVQD (reference sequence). Deletions cut 2 bases from V and 4 bases from J, with 14 bases between. This CDR3 region has 15 residues. As DNA, the CDR3 is TGCGCCAGCAGTGAGGGGGGCCAGGGAAGAGAGACCCAGTACTTC. Protein sequence: CASSEGGQGRETQYF.

This chain links TRBV24-1 with TRBJ1-2; 9 bases line up with TRBD1. V trimming: 5 bases; J trimming: 5 bases; junction bases outside the gene matches: 8. CDR1 and CDR2 (germline): KGHDR, SFDVKD. The CDR3 has 15 residues. The CDR3 spells CATSVGDRERYGYTF. CDR3 DNA: TGTGCCACCAGTGTAGGGGACAGGGAACGGTATGGCTACACCTTC.

This chain links TRBV6-2 or TRBV6-3 with TRBJ1-5; 7 positions agree with TRBD1. V trimming: 6 bases; J trimming: 1 base; junction bases outside the gene matches: 3. This CDR3 comprises 14 residues. The germline gives CDR1 MNHEY, CDR2 SVGEGT. DNA of the CDR3: TGTGCCAGCAGCCCACAGGGGAGCAATCAGCCCCAGCATTTT. The encoded protein is CASSPQGSNQPQHF.

This rearrangement joins TRBV7-3 to TRBJ2-3, with 7 nucleotides matching TRBD1. Unmatched junction bases numbered 12, after V lost 5 bases and J lost 4 bases. The CDR3 runs 16 residues. Germline V gene lookup returns CDR1 SGHTA and CDR2 FQGTGA. The CDR3 is CASSRRQGKGSDTQYF. The CDR3 coding sequence is TGTGCCAGCAGCCGCCGACAGGGAAAGGGTTCAGATACGCAGTATTTT.

The chain has TRBV2 and TRBJ2-7; D is perhaps TRBD2 (5 bases). The CDR3 is 14 amino acids. Between the trimmed V and J ends, which lost 6 bases and 0 bases, there was a span of 12 bases. The V gene's germline CDR1 is SNHLY and CDR2 FYNNEI. Here the CDR3 DNA reads TGTGCCAGCAGGGCCAGACTAACCTCCTACGAGCAGTACTTC. It is translated as CASRARLTSYEQYF.

This chain joins TRBV9 and TRBJ2-6; D is perhaps TRBD2 (7 bases). The CDR3 length is 20 residues. V lost 1 base to trimming and J lost 1 base, with 21 bases between them. Germline V CDR1 and CDR2: SGDLS, YYNGEE. The DNA for the CDR3 is TGTGCCAGCAGCGTACGGGTTGGCGCGGGGGCCTCATCTGGGGCCAACGTCCTGACTTTC. Its protein product is CASSVRVGAGASSGANVLTF.

The chain has TRBV19 and TRBJ2-1; TRBD2 matches 9 bases. CDR1 and CDR2 (germline): LNHDA, SQIVND (reference sequence). This CDR3 spans 16 amino acids. Germline trimming cut 3 bases from V and 4 bases from J; bases unmatched to any gene: 7. In nucleotides, the CDR3 is TGTGCCAGTAGTATTGGTAGCGGGGGTGTATACAATGAGCAGTTCTTC. It codes for CASSIGSGGVYNEQFF.

The rearrangement uses TRBV6-1 and TRBJ1-1; D ambiguous. Germline loops: CDR1 MNHNS, CDR2 SASEGT. V shed 1 base and J shed 5 bases, with 14 bases lying between them. The CDR3 totals 15 residues. CDR3 sequence (DNA): TGTGCCAGCAGTGAAGTCTGGTCGGTAAGAACTGAAGCTTTCTTT. This translates into CASSEVWSVRTEAFF.

The V gene is TRBV6-5, the J gene TRBJ2-7; a weak D match, TRBD1 (6 bases). The V gene lost 10 bases and the J gene lost 4 bases, with 17 bases spanning the gap. Germline V gene sequence: CDR1 MNHEY, CDR2 SVGAGI. The CDR3 has 13 residues. CDR3 sequence: CATSRGLRYEQYF. The CDR3 coding sequence is TGTGCCACCTCCAGGGGTCTTCGATACGAGCAGTACTTC.

The chain recombines TRBV5-1 with TRBJ1-2, with TRBD1 matching over 7 bases. J gave up 6 bases and V 2 bases, and 10 bases lay outside the gene matches. Germline CDR1 reads SGHRS; CDR2 reads YFSETQ. The CDR3 has 15 amino acids. The CDR3 here is CASSFLGQQGNGYTF. CDR3 DNA sequence: TGCGCCAGCAGCTTCCTGGGACAGCAAGGCAATGGCTACACCTTC.

The CDR3 bases are TGTGCCACCAGTGATGGATCGACTAGCCTCGCCGATACGCAGTATTTT. Residues: CATSDGSTSLADTQYF. V gene TRBV24-1 combines with J gene TRBJ2-3; 7 positions match TRBD2. Germline V gene sequence: CDR1 KGHDR, CDR2 SFDVKD. V was pared by 3 bases and J by 6 bases, with 11 bases of the junction left unmatched. The CDR3 length is 16 residues.

The rearrangement uses TRBV7-2 and TRBJ1-1; D perhaps matches TRBD1 (5 bases). The CDR3 loop spans 14 amino acids. The V gene's germline CDR1 is SGHTA and CDR2 FQGNSA. V lost 6 bases, J lost 3 bases, and 14 bases lay in between. The CDR3 spells CASRPDMRYTEAFF. The CDR3 region has the DNA TGTGCCAGCAGGCCGGACATGAGGTACACTGAAGCTTTCTTT. Drawing the rest from reference TRBV7-2 and TRBJ1-1, the complete variable domain is GAGVSQSPSNKVTEKGKDVELRCDPISGHTALYWYRQSLGQGLEFLIYFQGNSAPDKSGLPSDRFSAERTGGSVSTLTIQRTQQEDSAVYLCASRPDMRYTEAFFGQGTRLTVV.

In nucleotides, the CDR3 is TGTGCCAGCAACCCCGGGACAGGGTATTCACCCCTCCACTTT. It codes for CASNPGTGYSPLHF. V is TRBV6-2 or TRBV6-3 and J is TRBJ1-6; TRBD1 matches at 9 bases. CDR3 length equals 14 residues. Germline V gives CDR1 MNHEY, CDR2 SVGEGT. Trimming cost V 7 bases and J 8 bases; bases outside gene matches: 6.

V usage is TRBV5-8 and J usage is TRBJ1-2; D gene unclear. V lost 4 bases, J lost 4 bases, and 5 bases lay in between. The CDR3 totals 11 residues. Germline lookup yields CDR1 SGHTS and CDR2 YDEGEE. DNA of the CDR3: TGTGCCAGCAGCCGCAGCTATGGCTACACCTTC. Amino acids: CASSRSYGYTF. The full variable domain, its missing parts supplied by reference TRBV5-8 and TRBJ1-2, is EAGVTQSPTHLIKTRGQQATLRCSPISGHTSVYWYQQALGLGLQFLLWYDEGEERNRGNFPPRFSGRQFPNYSSELNVNALELEDSALYLCASSRSYGYTFGSGTRLTVV.

The V and J genes are TRBV10-3 and TRBJ1-1; TRBD1 matches at 7 bases. Germline values: CDR1 ENHRY, CDR2 SYGVKD. The V gene end was trimmed by 0 bases and the J gene end by 10 bases; junction bases not matched to a gene: 2. The CDR3 has 12 amino acids. Here the CDR3 reads CAISESQGGAFF. CDR3 DNA: TGTGCCATCAGTGAGTCGCAGGGGGGAGCTTTCTTT.

This clone occurred a few times. Here the CDR3 reads CASSTWGPPGNTIYF. The DNA for the CDR3 is TGTGCCAGCAGCACCTGGGGCCCTCCTGGAAACACCATATATTTT. The chain couples TRBV21-1 to TRBJ1-3; the DNA was not used to check the table's D call, TRBD1. TRBV21-1 is classified as a pseudogene. This CDR3 has 15 residues.

The chain links TRBV24-1 to TRBJ2-5; 8 nucleotides line up with TRBD1. With 4 bases clipped from V and 9 bases from J, the junction kept 6 bases outside the gene matches. CDR1 and CDR2 from the germline V gene are KGHDR and SFDVKD. The CDR3 is 13 residues long. DNA of the CDR3: TGTGCCACCAGTGAGGCCCCAGGGGGCCCCCAGTACTTC. Translating gives CATSEAPGGPQYF.

This chain joins TRBV7-9 and TRBJ1-1; D possibly corresponds to TRBD1 (6 bases). Trimming cost V 6 bases and J 10 bases, with 27 bases left between them. The CDR3 consists of 16 residues. The germline V gene has CDR1 SEHNR and CDR2 FQNEAQ (reference sequence). The CDR3, as DNA: TGTGCCAGCAGTCTCCAAACAGGGTGGCGGTCTCCGGGAGCTTTCTTT. Amino acids: CASSLQTGWRSPGAFF.

The gene calls are TRBV6-4 and TRBJ1-2; D is perhaps TRBD1 (5 bases). Trimming removed 2 bases at V and 4 bases at J, with 8 bases between. The CDR3 consists of 13 residues. Germline V gene data show CDR1 as MRHNA and CDR2 as SNTAGT. The CDR3 nucleotides are TGTGCCAGCAGTGACAGGCAGGGCTATGGCTACACCTTC. It encodes CASSDRQGYGYTF.

The chain combines TRBV3-1 (or the pseudogene TRBV3-2) with TRBJ2-1, with D possibly being TRBD2 (5 bases). Trimming took 1 base from V and 9 from J, leaving 19 bases between them. In germline, CDR1 is LGHDT, CDR2 YNNKEL (reference sequence). This CDR3 is 16 amino acids long. CDR3 amino acids: CASSQVRLAGRREQFF. Here the CDR3 DNA reads TGTGCCAGCAGCCAAGTTAGGCTAGCTGGAAGACGTGAGCAGTTCTTC.